These 3 T cell receptor beta chains were all obtained from the same sample, sequenced in a study of cytomegalovirus exposure and HLA in healthy donors. Primers included in the PCR were 60 Vbeta and 13 Jbeta primers. The method was immunoSEQ multiplex PCR; TCRdb's version includes in-frame clones alone and lacks a portion of them. The sample includes roughly 98,000 clones, roughly 74% of them seen just once. The sample was PBMCs. The receptors were sampled from a woman aged 70 to 79 in good health and CMV-seropositive.

This clone was recorded only once. One end of the junction is discordant with germline, which a read error may explain. The V and J genes are TRBV7-9 and TRBJ2-1; D possibly corresponds to TRBD1 (6 bases). Germline V gene data show CDR1 as SEHNR and CDR2 as FQNEAQ (reference sequence). The CDR3 runs to 14 residues. This CDR3 reads CSSAQTGTINEQFF. In nucleotides, the CDR3 is TGTTCCAGCGCCCAGACCGGGACAATCAATGAGCAGTTCTTC.

The V call is TRBV7-8, the J call TRBJ1-6; possibly TRBD1 for D (5 bases). Germline V gives CDR1 SGHVS, CDR2 FQNEAQ. V lost 11 bases, J lost 7 bases, and 15 bases lay in between. The CDR3 consists of 13 residues. CDR3 sequence reads: CALGGGRNSPLHF. CDR3 coding DNA: TGTGCCTTGGGGGGAGGGAGAAATTCACCCCTCCACTTT. Full variable domain (remainder filled in from reference TRBV7-8 and TRBJ1-6): GAGVSQSPRYKVAKRGQDVALRCDPISGHVSLFWYQQALGQGPEFLTYFQNEAQLDKSGLPSDRFFAERPEGSVSTLKIQRTQQEDSAVYLCALGGGRNSPLHFGNGTRLTVT.

The rearrangement joins TRBV6-6 to TRBJ2-2; D possibly corresponds to TRBD1 (5 bases). Trimming cost V 2 bases and J 4 bases, with 8 bases left between them. Germline values: CDR1 MNHNY, CDR2 SVGAGI (reference sequence). The CDR3 length is 14 residues. The CDR3 coding sequence is TGTGCCAGCAGTTACGTCCAGGGCACCGGGGAGCTGTTTTTT. This gives the protein CASSYVQGTGELFF.